A single sample is the source of the 13 T cell receptor beta chains below, sequenced in a study of TIL therapy for anti-PD-1-resistant metastatic lung cancer. The immunoSEQ assay was v3. Libraries were prepared by immunoSEQ multiplex PCR; TCRdb keeps only in-frame clonotypes and omits some of them. The sample has about 26,000 clones, roughly 72% seen once. Time point meaning: pre-treatment sample, taken before nivolumab and TIL therapy. Tumor tissue came from excised metastases, mostly pleural nodules or supraclavicular lymph nodes. The starting material was tumor tissue, obtained at baseline. The source of these receptors is a person between 25 and 80 years old with non-small cell lung cancer.

CDR3 sequence reads: CASSFGGSKTDTQYF. As DNA, the CDR3 is TGCGCCAGCAGCTTCGGGGGTTCTAAGACAGATACGCAGTATTTT. The genes are TRBV5-1 and TRBJ2-3; possibly TRBD2 for D (6 bases). Trimming cost V 2 bases and J 3 bases, with 13 bases left between them. The CDR3 has 15 residues. Germline V gene sequence: CDR1 SGHRS, CDR2 YFSETQ.

The rearrangement links TRBV25-1 to TRBJ2-7; no reliable D call. Germline V gene lookup returns CDR1 MGHDK and CDR2 SYGVNS. V was trimmed by 6 bases and J by 6 bases, leaving 21 bases between them. This CDR3 contains 15 residues. The CDR3 region is CASRIRQPRPLEQYF. As DNA, the CDR3 is TGTGCCAGCAGAATCAGGCAGCCGCGCCCTCTCGAGCAGTACTTC.

This clone was observed a handful of times. The chain employs TRBV14 and TRBJ2-7; D assignment may be TRBD1 or TRBD2 (5 bases each). The CDR3 is made up of 19 amino acids. The V and J ends lost 5 bases and 0 bases respectively, with 26 bases between them. Germline CDR1 SGHDN, CDR2 FVKESK. The CDR3, as DNA: TGTGCCAGCAGCATTTATCCGGGACGGCCGGCCCCAAGCTCCTACGAGCAGTACTTC. Translation gives CASSIYPGRPAPSSYEQYF.

This clone is labeled as medium-sized. V usage is TRBV5-6 and J usage is TRBJ1-4; no clear D. The V gene lost 2 bases and the J gene lost 0 bases, with 14 bases spanning the gap. Germline V gene lookup returns CDR1 SGHDT and CDR2 YYEEEE. This CDR3 spans 17 amino acids. This CDR3 is CASSFKEVLATNEKLFF. CDR3 DNA sequence: TGTGCCAGCAGCTTTAAGGAGGTCCTTGCAACTAATGAAAAACTGTTTTTT.

V and J are TRBV7-9 and TRBJ2-5; TRBD2 is a possible D gene (7 bases). The CDR3 has 14 amino acids. Deletions cut 7 bases from V and 4 bases from J, with 16 bases between. Germline CDR1 reads SEHNR; CDR2 reads FQNEAQ (reference sequence). The CDR3 DNA follows: TGTGCCAGCACCCGAACGGGGGGCGGAGAGACCCAGTACTTC. It is translated as CASTRTGGGETQYF.

The V gene is TRBV5-1, the J gene TRBJ2-1; TRBD2 matches at 9 bases. V shed 0 bases, J shed 7 bases, and the junction held 8 bases outside the gene matches. Germline CDR1 is SGHRS and CDR2 is YFSETQ. The CDR3 sequence is 16 residues long. CDR3 in amino acids: CASSLGSGSSRNEQFF. In DNA, the CDR3 is TGCGCCAGCAGCTTGGGTAGCGGGAGCTCCAGAAATGAGCAGTTCTTC.

This clone occurred once. The chain combines TRBV6-1 with TRBJ2-7; 8 positions agree with TRBD2. Looked up from germline, CDR1 is MNHNS and CDR2 is SASEGT. J was trimmed by 4 bases and V by 4 bases; bases with no gene match: 12. The CDR3 extends over 16 amino acids. CDR3 region: CASSGVIRGGWYEQYF. CDR3 nucleotides: TGTGCCAGCAGTGGGGTCATTCGGGGGGGCTGGTACGAGCAGTACTTC.

The chain couples TRBV5-1 to TRBJ2-5; D is possibly TRBD1 or TRBD2 (5 bases each). The DNA end is a closer match to TRBJ2-7, so the J assignment may be wrong. Per germline, CDR1 SGHRS and CDR2 YFSETQ. This CDR3 comprises 14 residues. This CDR3 reads CASSLGGEGSEQYF. DNA of the CDR3: TGCGCCAGCAGCTTGGGAGGTGAGGGGAGCGAGCAGTACTTC.

This clone was seen more than once but under ten times. The chain joins TRBV7-2 to TRBJ2-1, with D possibly being TRBD1 (6 bases). The CDR3 is 14 residues long. V shed 6 bases and J shed 3 bases, with 12 bases lying between them. CDR1 is SGHTA, CDR2 FQGNSA, per germline. The CDR3 bases are TGTGCCAGCAGTCCCCCGACAGGCTACAATGAGCAGTTCTTC. It encodes CASSPPTGYNEQFF.

The V and J genes are TRBV19 and TRBJ1-4; no firm D call. The CDR3 totals 12 residues. Trimming cost V 5 bases and J 6 bases, with 7 bases left between them. Germline loops: CDR1 LNHDA, CDR2 SQIVND (reference sequence). CDR3 bases: TGTGCCAGTAGTGTGGCCTATGAAAAACTGTTTTTT. This encodes CASSVAYEKLFF.

V usage is TRBV6-5 and J usage is TRBJ1-1; perhaps TRBD1 as D (5 bases). Germline lookup yields CDR1 MNHEY and CDR2 SVGAGI. The CDR3 totals 15 residues. Trimming pared 2 bases from V and 1 base from J, leaving 11 bases between. CDR3 nucleotides: TGTGCCAGCAGTTACCACAGGAGCCCGAACACTGAAGCTTTCTTT. Its translation: CASSYHRSPNTEAFF.

The chain employs TRBV5-1 and TRBJ2-1; D uncertain. CDR1 is SGHRS, CDR2 YFSETQ, per germline. The length of the CDR3 is 17 residues. Trimming removed 1 base at V and 9 bases at J, with 23 bases between. The CDR3 sequence is CASSLNIDGTALGEQFF. In DNA, the CDR3 is TGCGCCAGCAGCTTGAATATAGACGGAACGGCCTTAGGTGAGCAGTTCTTC.

J is TRBJ1-1 and V is TRBV20-1, with D maybe TRBD1 (5 bases). V gave up 3 bases and J gave up 10 bases, with 12 bases separating them. There are 11 residues in the CDR3. Per the germline V gene, CDR1 is DFQATT and CDR2 is SNEGSKA (reference sequence). In nucleotides, the CDR3 is TGCAGTGCTAGGGGGCAGGTCGGAGCTTTCTTT. The encoded protein is CSARGQVGAFF.